The entry below describes one T cell receptor beta chain. The sample belongs to a study of CD8+ T cells in alopecia areata. Across the study: Treated patients were dosed with oral tofacitinib, taking 5 to 10 mg twice daily.

Once RNA had been extracted, it was reverse transcribed into cDNA to act as the sequencing template. Libraries were prepared by immunoSEQ multiplex PCR; TCRdb keeps only in-frame clonotypes and omits some of them. The sample has fewer than 150,000 clones, 35% to 40% seen once; the top ten hold 3.1%. CDR1 and CDR2 from the germline V gene are MNHEY and SVGAGI. Deletions cut 4 bases from V and 7 bases from J, with 19 bases between. The CDR3 consists of 15 residues. The source is a human donor with alopecia areata. The source material was CD4+ T cells sorted from blood. The chain combines TRBV6-5 with TRBJ2-5, with a weak D call TRBD2 (7 bases). CDR3 sequence reads: CASSSALGGLGTQYF. In DNA form, the CDR3 reads TGTGCCAGCAGTTCCGCCCTGGGGGGGCTAGGGACCCAGTACTTC.